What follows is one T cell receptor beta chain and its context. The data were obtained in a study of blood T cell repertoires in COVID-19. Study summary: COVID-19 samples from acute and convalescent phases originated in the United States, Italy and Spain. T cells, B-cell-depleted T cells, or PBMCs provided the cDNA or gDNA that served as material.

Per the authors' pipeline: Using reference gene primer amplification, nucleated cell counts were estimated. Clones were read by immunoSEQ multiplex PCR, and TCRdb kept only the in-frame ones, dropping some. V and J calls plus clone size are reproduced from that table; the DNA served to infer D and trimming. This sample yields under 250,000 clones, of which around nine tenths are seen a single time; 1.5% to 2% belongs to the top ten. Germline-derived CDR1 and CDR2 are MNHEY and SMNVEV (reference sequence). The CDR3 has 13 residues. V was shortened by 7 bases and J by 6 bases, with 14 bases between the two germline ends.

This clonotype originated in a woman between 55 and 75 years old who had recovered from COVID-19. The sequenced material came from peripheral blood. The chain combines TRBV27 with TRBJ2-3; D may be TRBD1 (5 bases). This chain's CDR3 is CASNGHGFDTQYF. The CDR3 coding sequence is TGTGCCAGCAACGGACATGGGTTCGATACGCAGTATTTT.